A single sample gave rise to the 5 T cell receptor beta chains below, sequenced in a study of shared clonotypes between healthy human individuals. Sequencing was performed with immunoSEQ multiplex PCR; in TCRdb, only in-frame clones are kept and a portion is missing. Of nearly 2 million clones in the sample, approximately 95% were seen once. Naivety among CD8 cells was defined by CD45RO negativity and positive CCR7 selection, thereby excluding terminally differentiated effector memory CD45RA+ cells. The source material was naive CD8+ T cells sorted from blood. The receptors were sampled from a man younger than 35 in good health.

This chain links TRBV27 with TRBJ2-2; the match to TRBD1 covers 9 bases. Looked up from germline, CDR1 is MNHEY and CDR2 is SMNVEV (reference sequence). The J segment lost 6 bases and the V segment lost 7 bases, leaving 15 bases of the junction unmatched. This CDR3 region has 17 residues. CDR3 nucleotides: TGTGCCAGCACCTGGAACCCGGGACAGGGAGGGGCCGGGGAGCTGTTTTTT. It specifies CASTWNPGQGGAGELFF.

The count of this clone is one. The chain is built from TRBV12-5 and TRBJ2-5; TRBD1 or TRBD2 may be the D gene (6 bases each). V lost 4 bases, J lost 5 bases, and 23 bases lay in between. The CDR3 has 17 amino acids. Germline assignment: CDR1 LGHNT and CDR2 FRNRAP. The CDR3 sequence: CASGSDLRGPFDETQYF. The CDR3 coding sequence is TGTGCTAGTGGTTCCGACCTCCGGGGGCCGTTCGACGAGACCCAGTACTTC.

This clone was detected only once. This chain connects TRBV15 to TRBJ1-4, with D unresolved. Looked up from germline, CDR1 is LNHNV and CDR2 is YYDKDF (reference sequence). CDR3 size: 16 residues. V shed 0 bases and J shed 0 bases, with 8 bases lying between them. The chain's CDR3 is CATSRDRPPTNEKLFF. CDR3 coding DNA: TGTGCCACCAGCAGAGATCGGCCCCCAACTAATGAAAAACTGTTTTTT.

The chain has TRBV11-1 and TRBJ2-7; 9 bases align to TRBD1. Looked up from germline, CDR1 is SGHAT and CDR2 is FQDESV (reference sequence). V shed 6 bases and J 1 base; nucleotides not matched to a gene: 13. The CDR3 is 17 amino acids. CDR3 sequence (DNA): TGTGCCAGCAGTACGAACCCCCACAGGGGGCTATCCTACGAGCAGTACTTC. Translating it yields CASSTNPHRGLSYEQYF. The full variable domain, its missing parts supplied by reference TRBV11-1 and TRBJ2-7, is EAEVAQSPRYKITEKSQAVAFWCDPISGHATLYWYRQILGQGPELLVQFQDESVVDDSQLPKDRFSAERLKGVDSTLKIQPAELGDSAMYLCASSTNPHRGLSYEQYFGPGTRLTVT.

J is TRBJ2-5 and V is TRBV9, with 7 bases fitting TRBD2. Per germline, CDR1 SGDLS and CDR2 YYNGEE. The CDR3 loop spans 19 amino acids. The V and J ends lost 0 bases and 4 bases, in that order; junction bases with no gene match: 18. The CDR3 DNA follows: TGTGCCAGCAGCGTAGACCCCGTCAGCGGGGTGGGAGCAGTAGAGACCCAGTACTTC. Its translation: CASSVDPVSGVGAVETQYF.